The 12 T cell receptor beta chains below come from one sample, sequenced in a study of Graves' ophthalmopathy and Graves' hyperthyroidism. Researchers took RNA transcripts and amplified TCR beta CDR3 regions from them. The workflow started with a first-round RT-PCR run with HTBI primers and then moved on to a second-round multiplex PCR. MiXCR was run by TCRdb on the multiplex PCR reads, yielding one entry per CDR3 protein. The data hold some 200,000 distinct CDR3 sequences, with approximately 28% observed a single time. The sequenced sample was peripheral blood. All receptors come from a man in his forties or fifties with Graves' ophthalmopathy.

For the CDR3, the DNA is TGTGCCTGGAGGCGCCGGGGAAAGACTGAAGCTTTCTTT. The encoded protein is CAWRRRGKTEAFF. The rearrangement links TRBV30 to TRBJ1-1, with D unclear. CDR3 length equals 13 residues. CDR1 GTSNPN and CDR2 SVGIG come from the germline V gene (reference sequence). The ends were cut back, 3 bases at V and 5 bases at J, with 13 bases in the middle.

The chain recombines TRBV29-1 with TRBJ2-5, with 7 bases lining up with TRBD2. V trimming: 7 bases; J trimming: 5 bases; junction bases outside the gene matches: 10. This CDR3 is built from 13 residues. Germline V gene lookup returns CDR1 SQVTM and CDR2 ANQGSEA. CDR3 DNA sequence: TGCAGCGCCCCGGATCCCGGGGGGGAGACCCAGTACTTC. Protein: CSAPDPGGETQYF. Full variable domain (rest looked up from reference TRBV29-1 and TRBJ2-5): SAVISQKPSRDICQRGTSLTIQCQVDSQVTMMFWYRQQPGQSLTLIATANQGSEATYESGFVIDKFPISRPNLTFSTLTVSNMSPEDSSIYLCSAPDPGGETQYFGPGTRLLVL.

This clonotype was seen just once. V gene TRBV12-3 or TRBV12-4 combines with J gene TRBJ2-7; TRBD2 might be the D (6 bases). The V end was cut by 6 bases, the J end by 3 bases, with 15 bases between. The CDR3 is 14 residues long. CDR3: CASSLAEGYYEQYF. CDR3 in DNA: TGTGCCAGCAGCCTCGCGGAGGGGTACTACGAGCAGTACTTC.

This clonotype was counted ten times or more. The chain uses TRBV2 and TRBJ2-4; TRBD2 matches at 11 bases. Trimming at V came to 6 bases and at J to 0 bases, leaving 10 bases not matched to a gene. CDR3 length: 18 amino acids. The germline CDR1 and CDR2 sequences are SNHLY and FYNNEI. The CDR3 sequence: CASRAGLAGQLAKNIQYF. The CDR3 DNA reads TGTGCCAGCAGGGCCGGACTAGCGGGTCAACTAGCCAAAAACATTCAGTACTTC.

The CDR3 is CASSEAGYTF. The CDR3 nucleotides read TGTGCCAGCAGTGAAGCGGGCTACACCTTC. The gene calls are TRBV6-1 and TRBJ1-2; the D is unclear. CDR1 and CDR2 from the germline V gene are MNHNS and SASEGT. Trimming took off 0 bases at V and 8 bases at J, with 1 base between the two ends. CDR3 length: 10 residues.

J is TRBJ1-3 and V is TRBV12-3 or TRBV12-4; 7 bases map to TRBD1. The CDR3 consists of 17 residues. V shed 6 bases, J shed 0 bases, and the junction held 11 bases outside the gene matches. Written as DNA, the CDR3 is TGTGCCAGCAGCCCTCAGACAGGGACCCGCTCTGGAAACACCATATATTTT. Its protein is CASSPQTGTRSGNTIYF.

This clonotype was detected many times. The gene calls are TRBV29-1 and TRBJ2-7, with 9 positions matching TRBD1. V lost 2 bases and J lost 2; bases outside the gene matches: 10. CDR1 is SQVTM and CDR2 is ANQGSEA in the germline V gene. The CDR3 is made up of 16 amino acids. CDR3 region: CSVEMTGTGKAYEQYF. The CDR3 DNA reads as TGCAGCGTTGAAATGACCGGGACAGGGAAGGCCTACGAGCAGTACTTC.

This clonotype was observed at least ten times. The chain joins TRBV5-1 to TRBJ2-7, with D perhaps TRBD1 (6 bases). The germline V and J ends were trimmed by 0 bases and 6 bases, with 19 bases remaining between them. The CDR3 spans 16 residues. From germline, CDR1 is SGHRS and CDR2 YFSETQ. The CDR3 sequence is CASSLDLTGRASEQYF. CDR3 bases: TGCGCCAGCAGCTTGGACTTGACAGGCCGTGCATCCGAGCAGTACTTC.

This chain links TRBV28 with TRBJ1-2, with unresolved D. Trimming shortened V by 6 bases and J by 6 bases, and 17 bases separated the two germline ends. CDR1 and CDR2 from the germline V gene are MDHEN and SYDVKM. This CDR3 has 14 residues. CDR3 in DNA: TGTGCCAGCAGCCCCACCCCAGTCCCTCATGGCTACACCTTC. It translates to CASSPTPVPHGYTF.

The CDR3 sequence: CASSLGVTGYEQYF. The CDR3 DNA reads TGTGCCAGCAGCTTAGGGGTGACCGGCTACGAGCAGTACTTC. V gene TRBV7-2 combines with J gene TRBJ2-7; D remains ambiguous. Trimming cost V 1 base and J 3 bases, with 10 bases left between them. The CDR3 runs 14 residues. Germline-derived CDR1 and CDR2 are SGHTA and FQGNSA.

The sample holds many counts of this clonotype. This CDR3 reads CASSPGTPVSGNTIYF. CDR3 in DNA: TGCGCCAGCAGCCCCGGGACACCTGTCTCTGGAAACACCATATATTTT. This chain joins TRBV5-1 and TRBJ1-3, with a weak D call TRBD1 (6 bases). CDR1 is SGHRS, CDR2 YFSETQ, per germline. The V end lost 4 bases, the J end lost 0 bases, and 14 bases lay between the germline ends. This CDR3 contains 16 residues.

The CDR3 sequence is CASRDNSPLHF. CDR3 DNA: TGTGCCAGCAGGGACAATTCACCCCTCCACTTT. The V and J genes are TRBV7-8 and TRBJ1-6; D is undetermined. V lost 6 bases to trimming and J lost 7 bases, with 4 bases between them. There are 11 residues in the CDR3. Germline V gene lookup returns CDR1 SGHVS and CDR2 FQNEAQ. Filled out from reference TRBV7-8 and TRBJ1-6, the complete variable domain reads GAGVSQSPRYKVAKRGQDVALRCDPISGHVSLFWYQQALGQGPEFLTYFQNEAQLDKSGLPSDRFFAERPEGSVSTLKIQRTQQEDSAVYLCASRDNSPLHFGNGTRLTVT.